Below, 27 T cell receptor beta chains from the same sample are listed, as sequenced in a study of T-cell memory formation after mild COVID-19. TCRdb processed the 5' RACE reads anew with MiXCR; each CDR3 protein has one entry. The table has about 360,000 distinct CDR3 sequences, over 13% seen once; the top ten hold under 25%. Material for sequencing was PBMCs or a T cell subset sorted from them (not recorded which). The receptors come from a man younger than 35 who had mild COVID-19 (a few samples of this study predate the infection). Cell type and time point are not known.

This clonotype was observed at least ten times. The V call is TRBV12-3 or TRBV12-4, the J call TRBJ1-1; D possibly corresponds to TRBD1 (6 bases). V lost 6 bases and J 2 bases, leaving 13 bases between the germline ends. The CDR3 is made up of 14 amino acids. The DNA for the CDR3 is TGTGCCAGCAGCGCCGGGACAAGAAACACTGAAGCTTTCTTT. Translating gives CASSAGTRNTEAFF.

V is TRBV11-2 and J is TRBJ2-7; 13 positions match TRBD2. CDR1 and CDR2 (germline): SGHAT, FQNNGV. The V and J ends lost 4 bases and 2 bases, in that order; junction bases with no gene match: 17. This CDR3 is built from 20 residues. The CDR3 spells CASSSHNPTSGGPLPYEQYF. The CDR3 DNA is TGTGCCAGCAGCTCACACAATCCGACTAGCGGGGGGCCCCTTCCCTACGAGCAGTACTTC.

The genes are TRBV20-1 and TRBJ2-7; 11 nucleotides align to TRBD2. Germline CDR1 is DFQATT and CDR2 is SNEGSKA (reference sequence). The V gene end was trimmed by 5 bases and the J gene end by 4 bases; junction bases not matched to a gene: 10. CDR3 length: 15 amino acids. The CDR3 nucleotides are TGCAGTGCTCCGAAACTAGCGGGGGCCCGTTACGAGCAGTACTTC. Translating it yields CSAPKLAGARYEQYF.

In its sample, this clonotype was seen many times. The chain is built from TRBV11-3 and TRBJ2-3; D is unresolved. The CDR3 covers 13 residues. V lost 2 bases to trimming and J lost 6 bases, with 9 bases between them. The V gene's germline CDR1 is SGHNT and CDR2 YENEEA. The CDR3 sequence is CASSLRGHDTQYF. The CDR3 bases are TGTGCCAGCAGCTTACGAGGTCACGATACGCAGTATTTT.

V gene TRBV7-2 combines with J gene TRBJ2-5; D may be TRBD2 (5 bases). The V and J ends lost 3 bases and 3 bases respectively, with 11 bases between them. CDR1 is SGHTA, CDR2 FQGNSA, per germline. CDR3 length equals 14 residues. The CDR3 DNA is TGTGCCAGCAGCTTCGGGCTAGCCGAAGAGACCCAGTACTTC. Encoded protein: CASSFGLAEETQYF.

The sample holds many counts of this clonotype. The rearrangement joins TRBV7-6 to TRBJ2-1, with 9 bases aligning to TRBD2. V gave up 4 bases and J gave up 3 bases; unmatched junction bases: 7. Germline V gene data show CDR1 as SGHVS and CDR2 as FNYEAQ. This CDR3 is built from 16 residues. The CDR3 loop reads CASSSGAAGGYNEQFF. In DNA form, the CDR3 reads TGTGCCAGCAGCTCAGGGGCAGCGGGGGGCTACAATGAGCAGTTCTTC. Complete variable domain (other parts from reference TRBV7-6 and TRBJ2-1): GAGVSQSPRYKVTKRGQDVALRCDPISGHVSLYWYRQALGQGPEFLTYFNYEAQQDKSGLPNDRFSAERPEGSISTLTIQRTEQRDSAMYRCASSSGAAGGYNEQFFGPGTRLTVL.

In its sample, this clonotype was seen a few times. This chain links TRBV6-5 with TRBJ1-2; unclear D gene. Between the trimmed V and J ends, which lost 0 bases and 5 bases, there was a span of 10 bases. CDR1 is MNHEY and CDR2 is SVGAGI in the germline V gene. CDR3 length: 14 amino acids. CDR3 in DNA: TGTGCCAGCAGTTACTCACCAGGAGGGTATGGCTACACCTTC. Protein product: CASSYSPGGYGYTF.

The chain links TRBV27 to TRBJ1-5, with a weak D call TRBD1 (6 bases). This CDR3 has 15 residues. In germline, CDR1 is MNHEY, CDR2 SMNVEV (reference sequence). Trimming stripped 6 bases from V and 6 bases from J, with 18 bases between. The CDR3 region has the DNA TGTGCCAGCAGGGGAATTGGACGGGGGCCTCAGCCCCAGCATTTT. Translated: CASRGIGRGPQPQHF.

V is TRBV9 and J is TRBJ1-1; no reliable D call. V gave up 0 bases and J gave up 9 bases, with 15 bases separating them. Germline V gene data show CDR1 as SGDLS and CDR2 as YYNGEE. The CDR3 is made up of 14 amino acids. CDR3 region: CASSVAGDVSQAFF. The DNA of the CDR3 is TGTGCCAGCAGCGTAGCCGGGGATGTGAGCCAAGCTTTCTTT.

The chain couples TRBV7-3 to TRBJ2-3, with D perhaps being TRBD1 or TRBD2 (6 bases each). Germline lookup yields CDR1 SGHTA and CDR2 FQGTGA. Between the trimmed V and J ends, which lost 2 bases and 6 bases, there was a span of 18 bases. The CDR3 runs to 16 residues. The CDR3 coding sequence is TGTGCCAGCAGCTTATCGGGGGCGGGGTCCCGGGATACGCAGTATTTT. Translating it yields CASSLSGAGSRDTQYF.

This clonotype was seen a single time. This chain uses TRBV3-1 with TRBJ1-6, with unresolved D. Germline loops: CDR1 LGHDT, CDR2 YNNKEL (reference sequence). The CDR3 contains 17 residues. Trimming removed 0 bases at V and 7 bases at J, with 16 bases between. As DNA, the CDR3 is TGTGCCAGCAGCCAAGATATTAATTTGGCTTACAATTCACCCCTCCACTTT. Translating gives CASSQDINLAYNSPLHF.

This clonotype was detected a few times. The chain uses TRBV5-1 and TRBJ2-3; no firm D call. The CDR3 is 17 amino acids. Germline CDR1 SGHRS, CDR2 YFSETQ. The V and J ends lost 0 bases and 3 bases respectively, with 17 bases between them. Here the CDR3 reads CASSLARAPRSTDTQYF. The CDR3 DNA reads as TGCGCCAGCAGCTTGGCTCGGGCCCCGCGGTCTACAGATACGCAGTATTTT.

This sequence joins TRBV7-4 and TRBJ2-7; D is unresolved. V dropped 1 base and J dropped 4 bases, with 8 bases sitting between them. Germline values: CDR1 SGHVT, CDR2 SQSDAQ. The CDR3 is 13 residues long. This CDR3 is CASSLGVKYEQYV. In DNA, the CDR3 is TGTGCCAGCAGCTTAGGCGTCAAATACGAGCAGTACGTC.

The sample holds a few counts of this clonotype. The chain carries TRBV7-6 and TRBJ2-2; D uncertain. The CDR3 has 12 residues. The germline gives CDR1 SGHVS, CDR2 FNYEAQ. Trimming left V 5 bases short and J 5 bases short, with 6 bases between. CDR3 nucleotide sequence: TGTGCCAGCAGCGTGGTGACCGGGGAGCTGTTTTTT. As protein: CASSVVTGELFF.

V is TRBV6-5 and J is TRBJ2-3; D may be TRBD1 or TRBD2 (5 bases each). The CDR3 spans 16 residues. Trimming took 0 bases from V and 0 from J, leaving 10 bases between them. Germline V gives CDR1 MNHEY, CDR2 SVGAGI. CDR3 loop: CASSYSGTTSTDTQYF. Here the CDR3 DNA reads TGTGCCAGCAGTTACTCGGGGACGACTAGCACAGATACGCAGTATTTT.

This clonotype was counted a few times. The V call is TRBV14, the J call TRBJ2-1; D gene unclear. Trimming left V 2 bases short and J 2 bases short, with 7 bases between. The germline V gene has CDR1 SGHDN and CDR2 FVKESK. This CDR3 comprises 14 residues. CDR3 DNA sequence: TGTGCCAGCAGCCAACAGATCACCTACAATGAGCAGTTCTTC. It specifies CASSQQITYNEQFF.

This clonotype has more than one count but fewer than ten. The chain couples TRBV5-1 to TRBJ2-1, with 9 bases aligning to TRBD1. V lost 7 bases to trimming and J lost 5 bases; unmatched junction nucleotides: 7. CDR1 and CDR2 (germline): SGHRS, YFSETQ. CDR3 length: 14 residues. CDR3 loop: CASCWGTGNNEQFF. Written as DNA, the CDR3 is TGCGCCAGCTGCTGGGGGACAGGGAACAATGAGCAGTTCTTC.

The chain is built from TRBV5-1 and TRBJ1-4, with D possibly TRBD1 on 5 matching bases. CDR3 size: 15 residues. V shed 2 bases and J shed 7 bases, with 15 bases lying between them. Germline CDR1 reads SGHRS; CDR2 reads YFSETQ. The CDR3 DNA reads as TGCGCCAGCAGCTTTGTGGGGCTGGAGGGTGAAAAACTGTTTTTT. Translation gives CASSFVGLEGEKLFF.

The chain employs TRBV7-8 and TRBJ1-5; no firm D call. This CDR3 has 12 residues. The germline CDR1 and CDR2 sequences are SGHVS and FQNEAQ. The V end was cut by 5 bases, the J end by 7 bases, with 9 bases between. Here the CDR3 DNA reads TGTGCCAGCAGCCCCTTGGGGCAGCCCCAGCATTTT. It codes for CASSPLGQPQHF.

This clonotype was observed a few times. This chain joins TRBV5-1 and TRBJ1-3, with unresolved D. The germline V gene has CDR1 SGHRS and CDR2 YFSETQ. The CDR3 has 13 residues. The V end was cut by 7 bases, the J end by 2 bases, with 10 bases between. Written as DNA, the CDR3 is TGCGCCAGCTCGGAGGCAACTGGAAACACCATATATTTT. It is translated as CASSEATGNTIYF.

This clonotype appeared a few times. The CDR3 DNA reads as TGTGCTAGTGGTAATCAGGGGGCATACGGAAACACCATATATTTT. Protein sequence: CASGNQGAYGNTIYF. The chain uses TRBV12-5 and TRBJ1-3; 8 positions match TRBD1. Germline CDR1 LGHNT, CDR2 FRNRAP. This CDR3 is built from 15 residues. V was pared by 5 bases and J by 4 bases, with 7 bases of the junction left unmatched.

The chain links TRBV7-2 to TRBJ2-4; D not resolved. The V gene's germline CDR1 is SGHTA and CDR2 FQGNSA. This CDR3 comprises 14 residues. V lost 7 bases and J 3 bases, leaving 13 bases between the germline ends. DNA of the CDR3: TGTGCCAGCACCCCTGGAGTAGGCAAAAACATTCAGTACTTC. Translated, it gives CASTPGVGKNIQYF.

This clonotype was counted a few times. The rearrangement links TRBV7-8 to TRBJ2-7; 9 nucleotides line up with TRBD1. The CDR3 runs 16 residues. V shed 5 bases and J 0 bases; nucleotides not matched to a gene: 8. CDR1 and CDR2 (germline): SGHVS, FQNEAQ. CDR3 amino acids: CASSRLQTGGSYEQYF. CDR3 coding DNA: TGTGCCAGCAGCCGACTACAGACAGGGGGCTCCTACGAGCAGTACTTC.

This clonotype showed up just a few times. This sequence joins TRBV9 and TRBJ1-6; D possibly corresponds to TRBD1 (5 bases). V was cut by 5 bases and J by 0 bases, with 9 bases left in between. The CDR3 is 15 residues long. Germline assignment: CDR1 SGDLS and CDR2 YYNGEE. The CDR3 is CASREDSSYNSPLHF. CDR3 DNA sequence: TGTGCCAGCAGAGAAGACAGCTCCTATAATTCACCCCTCCACTTT.

This clonotype turned up a few times. The V call is TRBV11-1, the J call TRBJ2-1; D possibly uses TRBD1 or TRBD2 (5 bases each). CDR1 SGHAT and CDR2 FQDESV come from the germline V gene (reference sequence). V was cut by 5 bases and J by 8 bases, with 22 bases left in between. This CDR3 spans 16 amino acids. The CDR3: CASSVLGRPEDHEQFF. The CDR3 DNA follows: TGTGCCAGCAGCGTCCTGGGACGCCCGGAGGACCATGAGCAGTTCTTC.

This clonotype showed up many times. This chain uses TRBV4-2 with TRBJ2-7; tentative D call: TRBD1 (6 bases). V lost 4 bases to trimming and J lost 5 bases, with 15 bases between them. CDR3 size: 14 residues. Germline CDR1 is LGHNA and CDR2 is YNFKEQ. The CDR3 region has the DNA TGTGCCAGCAGCCTCTCGGACAGAGAGAACGAGCAGTACTTC. Amino acid sequence: CASSLSDRENEQYF.

The sample holds a few counts of this clonotype. The V gene is TRBV20-1, the J gene TRBJ2-1; D uncertain. Trimming pared 0 bases from V and 3 bases from J, leaving 9 bases between. The germline V gene encodes CDR1 DFQATT and CDR2 SNEGSKA (reference sequence). This CDR3 region has 14 residues. The CDR3 bases are TGCAGTGCTAGAGATCGTAGAGACTACAATGAGCAGTTCTTC. This encodes CSARDRRDYNEQFF.